This TCR beta chain was recorded in a study of Ad26.COV2.S vaccination and SARS-CoV-2 variants. The wider study: Among those in the COV1001 Ad26.COV2.S trial arm was the donor. Whole-study findings and limits: The analyses of TCR breadth and depth may have understated the size of total T cell responses.

The treatment: about 20 received Ad26.COV2.S at low or high dose, single or two shots; 5 received placebo; per-sample allocation not given. Collection of the samples took place on day 63 after the first injection of vaccine or placebo. An 18-55-year-old adult in Boston served as donor. Immunization relied on an Ad26 vector, which expressed Wuhan-strain SARS-CoV-2 spike. Method: immunoSEQ multiplex PCR; TCRdb's copy keeps in-frame clones and lacks some. This table has around 320,000 clones, around 87% appearing once. Comments on this clone: The antigen remains unidentified.

This CDR3 is 17 amino acids long. The germline V gene encodes CDR1 MGHRA and CDR2 YSYEKL. V shed 2 bases and J 7 bases; nucleotides not matched to a gene: 9. This rearrangement joins TRBV4-1 to TRBJ1-5, with 12 bases fitting TRBD1. The clonotype originates from a person between 18 and 65 years old who received the Ad26.COV2.S COVID-19 vaccine or a placebo. This specimen consisted of peripheral blood, obtained in a trial of Ad26.COV2.S vaccine versus placebo. CDR3 DNA: TGCGCCAGCAGCCAAATCCCGGGACAGGGGGCTGGGCAGCCCCAGCATTTT. Encoded protein: CASSQIPGQGAGQPQHF.